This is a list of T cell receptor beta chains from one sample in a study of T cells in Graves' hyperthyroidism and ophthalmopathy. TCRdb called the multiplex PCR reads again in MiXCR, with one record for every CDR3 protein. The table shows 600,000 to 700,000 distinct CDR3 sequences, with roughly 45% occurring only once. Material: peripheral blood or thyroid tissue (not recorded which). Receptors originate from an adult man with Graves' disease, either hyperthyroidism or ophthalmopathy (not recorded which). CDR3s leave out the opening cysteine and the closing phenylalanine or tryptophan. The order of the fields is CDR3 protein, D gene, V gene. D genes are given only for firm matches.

cdr3_aa: ASSPSGGVTHEQY
d_call: TRBD1
v_call: TRBV5-5

cdr3_aa: ASSLTPSGGIYEQY
d_call: TRBD2
v_call: TRBV6-1

cdr3_aa: ASSIGPASTEAF
d_call: NA
v_call: TRBV7-9

cdr3_aa: ASSPRQRTTYGYT
d_call: NA
v_call: TRBV12-3/TRBV12-4

cdr3_aa: ASSEAWAQPQH
d_call: NA
v_call: TRBV2

cdr3_aa: AIPGEEVPYEQY
d_call: NA
v_call: TRBV10-3

cdr3_aa: ATSRGTGGTIY
d_call: TRBD1
v_call: TRBV15

cdr3_aa: ASSLMRANVLT
d_call: NA
v_call: TRBV7-3

cdr3_aa: ASSSMDSLNTEAF
d_call: NA
v_call: TRBV11-2

cdr3_aa: ASSLLQDYGYT
d_call: NA
v_call: TRBV5-1

cdr3_aa: ASSQADSNQPQH
d_call: NA
v_call: TRBV12-3/TRBV12-4

cdr3_aa: ASSAKSGYSGNTIY
d_call: NA
v_call: TRBV9

cdr3_aa: SVEWTSGGKGPYEQY
d_call: TRBD2
v_call: TRBV29-1

cdr3_aa: ASRQGADSPLH
d_call: NA
v_call: TRBV6-5

cdr3_aa: ASSLGFLSSNYGYT
d_call: NA
v_call: TRBV7-9

cdr3_aa: AISVAGGKSYEQY
d_call: TRBD2
v_call: TRBV10-3

cdr3_aa: SALDRGSNQPQH
d_call: TRBD1
v_call: TRBV20-1

cdr3_aa: ASRLGSGSEQY
d_call: NA
v_call: TRBV7-8

cdr3_aa: SLEGTYGYT
d_call: NA
v_call: TRBV29-1

cdr3_aa: ASSLGGGHEKLF
d_call: NA
v_call: TRBV28

cdr3_aa: ASRQPRGTGELF
d_call: NA
v_call: TRBV7-2

cdr3_aa: ASSLTGTTNEKLF
d_call: NA
v_call: TRBV12-3/TRBV12-4

cdr3_aa: ASSLGGAGGTGELF
d_call: NA
v_call: TRBV11-2

cdr3_aa: ASTNHRGGYTFGSGTRLKLF
d_call: NA
v_call: TRBV16

cdr3_aa: SASGGGTSGNTIY
d_call: NA
v_call: TRBV20-1

cdr3_aa: ASSLAPSVSGNTIY
d_call: NA
v_call: TRBV5-1

cdr3_aa: ASSLYVGGQGGQPQH
d_call: NA
v_call: TRBV7-9

cdr3_aa: ASRDGGGYNSTLH
d_call: NA
v_call: TRBV9

cdr3_aa: ASSQGQGAGTEAF
d_call: TRBD1
v_call: TRBV7-9

cdr3_aa: AISGTSGSNYEQY
d_call: TRBD2
v_call: TRBV10-3

cdr3_aa: SVGEPGHGEQY
d_call: NA
v_call: TRBV29-1

cdr3_aa: SARDPGVRRQETQY
d_call: NA
v_call: TRBV20-1

cdr3_aa: ASGEPYEQY
d_call: NA
v_call: TRBV24-1

cdr3_aa: ASSDPTGTAYGYT
d_call: NA
v_call: TRBV25-1

cdr3_aa: ASSEWGAGLVRSPLH
d_call: NA
v_call: TRBV25-1

cdr3_aa: ASSSYRATEAF
d_call: NA
v_call: TRBV7-9

cdr3_aa: ASRRGPYNSPLH
d_call: NA
v_call: TRBV12-3/TRBV12-4